Given below is one T cell receptor beta chain in context. Its antigen is undetermined. This sample is part of a study of vaccination effects on CD4 cells after COVID-19. Study overall: Post-vaccine sample collection fell at a median of 72 days after the second dose.

ViraFEST expansion of antigen-specific CD4+ T cells with viral peptide pools preceded sequencing. With about 9 days of culture completed, CD4+ T cells were isolated. Participants got two doses of BNT162b2 or mRNA-1273 vaccine. In the vaccine recipients, nucleocapsid antibodies were negative and there was no prior SARS-CoV-2 infection. In the cultures, half the medium was exchanged for IL-2 medium on days 3 and 7. Data came from immunoSEQ multiplex PCR; TCRdb stores just in-frame clones and leaves some out. The sample yields around 32,000 clones, approximately 60% seen once. Germline lookup yields CDR1 SEHNR and CDR2 FQNEAQ (reference sequence). V was pared by 5 bases and J by 2 bases, with 18 bases between. The CDR3 is made up of 16 amino acids. Study-wide results and caveats: After vaccination of healthy people, only 1 of 255 vaccine-induced clones cross-reacted with common cold coronaviruses.

The source material was CD4+ T cells from PBMCs cultured with SARS-CoV-2 spike peptides, sampled after COVID-19 vaccination. The receptor's source is a human donor who received a COVID-19 vaccine. V usage is TRBV7-9 and J usage is TRBJ1-1; a possible D gene is TRBD1 (5 bases). The CDR3 region is CASSEPRVGVNTEAFF. CDR3 nucleotides: TGTGCCAGCAGCGAGCCCAGGGTAGGAGTAAACACTGAAGCTTTCTTT. Full variable domain (rest looked up from reference TRBV7-9 and TRBJ1-1): DTGVSQNPRHKITKRGQNVTFRCDPISEHNRLYWYRQTLGQGPEFLTYFQNEAQLEKSRLLSDRFSAERPKGSFSTLEIQRTEQGDSAMYLCASSEPRVGVNTEAFFGQGTRLTVV.